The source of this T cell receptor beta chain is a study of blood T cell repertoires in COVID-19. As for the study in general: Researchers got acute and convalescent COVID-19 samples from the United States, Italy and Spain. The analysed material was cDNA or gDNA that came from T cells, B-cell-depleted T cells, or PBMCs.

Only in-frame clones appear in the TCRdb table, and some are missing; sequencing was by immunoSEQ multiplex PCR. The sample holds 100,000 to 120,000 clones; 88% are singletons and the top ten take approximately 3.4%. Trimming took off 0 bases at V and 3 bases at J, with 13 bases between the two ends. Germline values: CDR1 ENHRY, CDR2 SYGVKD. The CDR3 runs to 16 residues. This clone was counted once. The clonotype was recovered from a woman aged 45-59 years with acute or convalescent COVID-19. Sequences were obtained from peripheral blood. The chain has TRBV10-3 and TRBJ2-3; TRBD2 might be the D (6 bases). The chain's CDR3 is CAISESSGSRTDTQYF. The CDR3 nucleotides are TGTGCCATCAGTGAGTCTTCCGGGAGTAGGACAGATACGCAGTATTTT.